This T cell receptor (beta chain) was sequenced in a study of cytomegalovirus exposure and HLA in healthy donors. PCR involved 60 Vbeta and 13 Jbeta primers. The data were produced by immunoSEQ multiplex PCR, yet TCRdb's version contains in-frame clones alone and is incomplete. The sample table sets out around 140,000 clones. The length of the CDR3 is 14 residues. Looked up from germline, CDR1 is LNHDA and CDR2 is SQIVND (reference sequence). V was pared by 4 bases and J by 6 bases, with 5 bases of the junction left unmatched. V and J are TRBV19 and TRBJ1-5; 8 nucleotides agree with TRBD1. The sequenced material came from PBMCs. This TCR came from a male donor in good health and CMV-seronegative. The CDR3 bases are TGTGCCAGTAGTAGACAGGGGTTTGGTCAGCCCCAGCATTTT. Protein sequence: CASSRQGFGQPQHF.